This entry lists 21 T cell receptor beta chains sequenced from one sample in a study of blood T cell repertoires in COVID-19. Only in-frame clones appear in the TCRdb table, and some are missing; sequencing was by immunoSEQ multiplex PCR. The profile shows about 120,000 clones, about four fifths of them singletons. Sequenced input: peripheral blood. Every receptor here comes from an elderly man with active or convalescent COVID-19.

V and J are TRBV6-5 and TRBJ2-2; 7 nucleotides line up with TRBD1. Germline V lookup: CDR1 MNHEY, CDR2 SVGAGI. The CDR3 covers 14 residues. J lost 6 bases, V lost 6 bases, and 7 bases had no gene match. The CDR3 sequence is CASRLGGAPGELFF. The CDR3 region has the DNA TGTGCCAGCAGGCTAGGGGGCGCGCCCGGGGAGCTGTTTTTT.

J is TRBJ2-2 and V is TRBV19, with 9 nucleotides matching TRBD1. Trimming cost V 4 bases and J 4 bases; bases outside gene matches: 4. Germline loops: CDR1 LNHDA, CDR2 SQIVND (reference sequence). This CDR3 spans 15 amino acids. This chain's CDR3 is CASSKGTGRTGELFF. CDR3 DNA: TGTGCCAGTAGTAAAGGGACAGGGCGCACCGGGGAGCTGTTTTTT.

This sequence joins TRBV4-1 and TRBJ2-7; TRBD1 aligns across 8 bases. Trimming took 6 bases from V and 6 from J; bases not matched to a gene: 13. This CDR3 is built from 15 residues. Germline CDR1 and CDR2: MGHRA and YSYEKL. The CDR3: CASSRTQGARGEQYF. CDR3 bases: TGCGCCAGCAGTCGAACGCAGGGGGCGCGGGGCGAGCAGTACTTC.

The rearrangement links TRBV9 to TRBJ1-1; no clear D. Germline assignment: CDR1 SGDLS and CDR2 YYNGEE. The germline V and J ends were trimmed by 0 bases and 0 bases, with 6 bases remaining between them. The CDR3 extends over 14 amino acids. The CDR3 DNA reads as TGTGCCAGCAGCGTAGGTACGGTGAACACTGAAGCTTTCTTT. Translated, it gives CASSVGTVNTEAFF.

The chain uses TRBV5-1 and TRBJ2-5, with a tentative D call TRBD1 (6 bases). The CDR3 extends over 16 amino acids. The V gene's germline CDR1 is SGHRS and CDR2 YFSETQ. V was pared by 0 bases and J by 1 base, with 13 bases between. CDR3 in DNA: TGCGCCAGCAGCTTGGAAGGGACACTACCCCAAGAGACCCAGTACTTC. It is translated as CASSLEGTLPQETQYF.

The rearrangement joins TRBV12-3 or TRBV12-4 to TRBJ1-2; a weak D match, TRBD1 (5 bases). The CDR3 is 12 residues long. Trimming stripped 6 bases from V and 7 bases from J, with 12 bases between. CDR3 nucleotides: TGTGCCAGCAGGGACGCGGGGGTTGGCTACACCTTC. It codes for CASRDAGVGYTF.

This clone was seen just once. This sequence joins TRBV5-1 and TRBJ2-3, with 7 positions matching TRBD1. V shed 4 bases, J shed 6 bases, and the junction held 11 bases outside the gene matches. The CDR3 length is 15 residues. Germline-derived CDR1 and CDR2 are SGHRS and YFSETQ. The CDR3 sequence: CASSNGQVAYDTQYF. As DNA, the CDR3 is TGCGCCAGCAGCAATGGACAGGTCGCATATGATACGCAGTATTTT.

In its sample, this clone was seen a few times. CDR3 DNA: TGTGCCAGCTCACCCACAGGGGGCGCGGTGGTAACTGAAGCTTTCTTT. Its protein product is CASSPTGGAVVTEAFF. This chain connects TRBV18 to TRBJ1-1; 9 nucleotides line up with TRBD1. Losses at the gene ends were 3 bases for V and 5 bases for J; bases not matched to a gene: 10. The CDR3 covers 16 residues. CDR1 is KGHSH, CDR2 LQKENI, per germline.

The chain uses TRBV15 and TRBJ2-5; the match to TRBD1 covers 10 bases. V was clipped by 3 bases and J by 4 bases; unmatched bases: 2. Per germline, CDR1 LNHNV and CDR2 YYDKDF (reference sequence). CDR3 size: 14 residues. CDR3 loop: CATSRTGGRETQYF. CDR3 DNA: TGTGCCACCAGCAGGACAGGGGGCCGAGAGACCCAGTACTTC.

J is TRBJ1-2 and V is TRBV19, with D possibly being TRBD1 (5 bases). Between the trimmed V and J ends, which lost 6 bases and 7 bases, there was a span of 18 bases. CDR3 size: 14 residues. Germline V lookup: CDR1 LNHDA, CDR2 SQIVND (reference sequence). As DNA, the CDR3 is TGTGCCAGTAGGCTGCGAGGAGGGGAGGGTGGCTACACCTTC. It encodes CASRLRGGEGGYTF.

This clone was detected a few times. The chain employs TRBV6-5 and TRBJ2-7; 8 bases are a match to TRBD1. The CDR3 consists of 15 residues. V lost 2 bases to trimming and J lost 6 bases; unmatched junction nucleotides: 9. Germline loops: CDR1 MNHEY, CDR2 SVGAGI. CDR3 bases: TGTGCCAGCAGTTACCCTCTAGACAGGGGAGGCGAGCAGTACTTC. This translates into CASSYPLDRGGEQYF.

In this sample, this clone turned up once. This chain links TRBV12-5 with TRBJ1-1; TRBD1 agrees at 7 bases. CDR3 size: 17 residues. CDR1 is LGHNT and CDR2 is FRNRAP in the germline V gene. With V trimmed by 1 base and J by 7 bases, 15 bases remained unmatched. CDR3 residues: CASGLAPPDRLDSEAFF. The CDR3 DNA reads as TGTGCTAGTGGTTTGGCCCCCCCGGACAGGCTCGACAGTGAAGCTTTCTTT. The entire variable domain, with the rest obtained from reference TRBV12-5 and TRBJ1-1, is as follows: DARVTQTPRHKVTEMGQEVTMRCQPILGHNTVFWYRQTMMQGLELLAYFRNRAPLDDSGMPKDRFSAEMPDATLATLKIQPSEPRDSAVYFCASGLAPPDRLDSEAFFGQGTRLTVV.

V gene TRBV30 combines with J gene TRBJ2-7; 8 positions match TRBD1. This CDR3 spans 14 amino acids. J was trimmed by 2 bases and V by 8 bases; bases with no gene match: 11. From germline, CDR1 is GTSNPN and CDR2 SVGIG (reference sequence). CDR3 DNA: TGTGCCAGTTCTCGACAGGGGCGAGCCTACGAGCAGTACTTC. This codes for CASSRQGRAYEQYF.

The chain has TRBV18 and TRBJ2-1; possibly TRBD2 for D (5 bases). Germline CDR1 reads KGHSH; CDR2 reads LQKENI. V was cut by 6 bases and J by 8 bases, with 11 bases left in between. The CDR3 extends over 12 amino acids. CDR3 coding DNA: TGTGCCAGCTCGTCTCTAGCCGATGAGCAGTTCTTC. Translation: CASSSLADEQFF.

This chain's CDR3 is CASSLYPGGSDYGYTF. DNA for the CDR3: TGTGCCAGCAGCTTATACCCGGGGGGCAGTGACTATGGCTACACCTTC. The chain links TRBV7-9 to TRBJ1-2; tentative D call: TRBD1 (6 bases). V was trimmed by 2 bases and J by 3 bases, leaving 16 bases between them. Germline values: CDR1 SEHNR, CDR2 FQNEAQ (reference sequence). This CDR3 has 16 amino acids.

The chain recombines TRBV5-6 with TRBJ2-3; the D is unclear. CDR1 is SGHDT, CDR2 YYEEEE, per germline. The CDR3 runs to 14 residues. Trimming took 3 bases from V and 6 from J, leaving 14 bases between them. In DNA, the CDR3 is TGTGCCAGCAGCTCTCTCCGAACAGCCGATACGCAGTATTTT. It yields the protein CASSSLRTADTQYF.

Comments on this clone: This may arise from a read error, as a much more abundant clone is one base away. Written as DNA, the CDR3 is TGTGCCAGCAGTTTTAATAACTATGGCTACACCTTC. Its translation is CASSFNNYGYTF. This chain uses TRBV28 with TRBJ1-2, with D hard to call. Trimming took off 3 bases at V and 1 base at J, with 3 bases between the two ends. The CDR3 runs to 12 residues. The V gene's germline CDR1 is MDHEN and CDR2 SYDVKM.

V is TRBV5-1 and J is TRBJ2-3; D possibly corresponds to TRBD1 (6 bases). V lost 7 bases, J lost 1 base, and 13 bases lay in between. The germline gives CDR1 SGHRS, CDR2 YFSETQ. The CDR3 is made up of 14 amino acids. CDR3 sequence (DNA): TGCGCCAGCGGGACAAGGGGAGGCACAGATACGCAGTATTTT. It translates to CASGTRGGTDTQYF.

The chain links TRBV7-3 to TRBJ1-6; D possibly corresponds to TRBD1 (6 bases). The germline CDR1 and CDR2 sequences are SGHTA and FQGTGA. The V and J ends lost 5 bases and 8 bases respectively, with 13 bases between them. This CDR3 region has 14 residues. The CDR3 loop is CASSEAGVDSPLHF. CDR3 sequence (DNA): TGTGCCAGCAGCGAAGCAGGGGTGGATTCACCCCTCCACTTT.

The rearrangement uses TRBV7-2 and TRBJ2-3, with D unclear. In germline, CDR1 is SGHTA, CDR2 FQGNSA. The V end was cut by 7 bases, the J end by 0 bases, with 17 bases between. This CDR3 comprises 16 residues. The CDR3 bases are TGTGCCAGCACCTCTTTTCGGGTGCGTAGCACAGATACGCAGTATTTT. Amino acids: CASTSFRVRSTDTQYF.

V gene TRBV10-3 combines with J gene TRBJ1-2; D might be TRBD1 (5 bases). The CDR3 runs to 12 residues. Trimming removed 11 bases from V and 2 bases from J, with 12 bases in between. Germline V gene data show CDR1 as ENHRY and CDR2 as SYGVKD. Here the CDR3 reads CAVHGANYGYTF. The CDR3 coding sequence is TGTGCCGTACATGGGGCAAACTATGGCTACACCTTC.